These T cell receptor beta chains were read from a single sample in a study of OX40 agonist ivuxolimab in advanced cancers. This table comes from immunoSEQ multiplex PCR, and its TCRdb copy is limited to in-frame clones, with some not included. The data hold tens of thousands of clones, with around 93% observed a single time. This specimen consisted of CD4+ or CD8+ T cells sorted from blood, obtained in a trial of the OX40 agonist ivuxolimab. These TCRs come from an adult with an advanced solid tumor such as melanoma, head and neck, liver or kidney cancer. Both conserved end residues are part of each CDR3. Each record gives: J gene, D gene, clone size, V gene, CDR3 DNA, CDR3 protein. A D gene is named only where the DNA matches it firmly. Size values are once, few and many counts, or a class for expanded clones, and some rows have none.

>TRBJ1-2|TRBD1|once|TRBV10-3
TGTGCCATCAGTGAAAGACCGGGACAGGTTAACTATGGCTACACCTTC
CAISERPGQVNYGYTF
>TRBJ2-3|NA|NA|TRBV7-2
TGTGCCAGCAGCCTAAAAGTCGCGGTGGTCACAGATACGCAGTATTTT
CASSLKVAVVTDTQYF
>TRBJ2-3|TRBD2|NA|TRBV28
TGTGCCAGCAGCTATAGCGGGAGGTCCGGCGGTCCGCAGTATTTT
CASSYSGRSGGPQYF
>TRBJ2-1|TRBD1|NA|TRBV6-1
TGTGCCAGCAGTGGAATGACAGGGTACAATGAGCAGTTCTTC
CASSGMTGYNEQFF
>TRBJ2-2|TRBD2|NA|TRBV19
TGTGCCAGTAGTATAGACGCCAGGCGGGAGGGCCGCGGCGGGGAGCTGTTTTTT
CASSIDARREGRGGELFF
>TRBJ1-4|TRBD1|NA|TRBV6-5
TGTGCCAGCAGCCAAACGCAGGGGGCCGGTGAAAAACTGTTTTTT
CASSQTQGAGEKLFF
>TRBJ2-2|NA|NA|TRBV27
TGTGCCAGCAGTGGTTGGGGGGACAGACTCACCGGGGAGCTGTTTTTT
CASSGWGDRLTGELFF
>TRBJ2-7|TRBD2|NA|TRBV28
TGTGCCAGCAGTTTAGTTCGGACTAGGATTAGTCACGAGCAGTACTTC
CASSLVRTRISHEQYF
>TRBJ2-1|TRBD2|NA|TRBV9
TGTGCCAGCAGCCGGACTAGCGGGAGTCGGTCCTACAATGAGCAGTTCTTC
CASSRTSGSRSYNEQFF
>TRBJ2-2|NA|NA|TRBV6-1
TGTGCCAGCAGGGGCTCGCGGACCGGGGAGCTGTTTTTT
CASRGSRTGELFF
>TRBJ1-1|TRBD1|once|TRBV11-2
TGTGCCAGCAACTTAGCGGGACAGGGGACTGAAGCTTTCTTT
CASNLAGQGTEAFF
>TRBJ2-4|TRBD1|NA|TRBV5-3
TGTGCCAGAAGCGGCAGGGGGAAAAACATTCAGTACTTC
CARSGRGKNIQYF
>TRBJ2-3|NA|NA|TRBV7-9
TGTGCCAGCCACCAGCTGGAGCTTCCTTACACAGATACGCAGTATTTT
CASHQLELPYTDTQYF